One and the same sample provided the 10 T cell receptor beta chains below, sequenced in a study of type 1 regulatory T cells. TCRdb processed the reads anew with MiXCR; each CDR3 protein has one entry. The sample yields tens of thousands of distinct CDR3 sequences, around 20% seen once. Antigens for these TCRs are unknown. Study-level points and caveats: Type 1 regulatory T cells had a more restricted TCR repertoire than non-type 1 regulatory T cells.

Sequenced input: cultured type 1 regulatory T (Tr1) cells, either the whole culture or a sorted fraction (not recorded which). Source of these receptors: a human donor in good health.

The chain is built from TRBV9 and TRBJ1-2, with D tentatively TRBD1 (6 bases). The CDR3 consists of 15 residues. Per germline, CDR1 SGDLS and CDR2 YYNGEE. V dropped 4 bases and J dropped 0 bases, with 13 bases sitting between them. Written as DNA, the CDR3 is TGTGCCAGCAGCCGGGGGCCGTTGTCTAACTATGGCTACACCTTC. It specifies CASSRGPLSNYGYTF. The whole variable domain, remainder taken from reference TRBV9 and TRBJ1-2, is DSGVTQTPKHLITATGQRVTLRCSPRSGDLSVYWYQQSLDQGLQFLIQYYNGEERAKGNILERFSAQQFPDLHSELNLSSLELGDSALYFCASSRGPLSNYGYTFGSGTRLTVV.

V gene TRBV4-3 combines with J gene TRBJ2-3; D is unclear. This CDR3 has 12 amino acids. Trimming pared 2 bases from V and 6 bases from J, leaving 6 bases between. Germline V CDR1 and CDR2: LGHNA, YSLEER. Here the CDR3 reads CASSQIGDTQYF. In nucleotides, the CDR3 is TGCGCCAGCAGCCAAATCGGCGATACGCAGTATTTT.

Ten or more counts support this clonotype. This chain uses TRBV20-1 with TRBJ2-7; 9 nucleotides agree with TRBD2. The CDR3 consists of 13 residues. Germline V gene lookup returns CDR1 DFQATT and CDR2 SNEGSKA (reference sequence). The V gene end was trimmed by 3 bases and the J gene end by 2 bases; junction bases not matched to a gene: 2. The CDR3: CSARTSGTYEQYF. In DNA form, the CDR3 reads TGCAGTGCTAGGACTAGCGGAACCTACGAGCAGTACTTC.

V and J are TRBV27 and TRBJ1-6, with no clear D. Trimming removed 2 bases at V and 9 bases at J, with 5 bases between. The CDR3 runs to 12 residues. CDR1 is MNHEY and CDR2 is SMNVEV in the germline V gene (reference sequence). DNA for the CDR3: TGTGCCAGCAGTTTAGAAGGTTCACCCCTCCACTTT. Amino acids: CASSLEGSPLHF.

This clonotype was counted a few times. V is TRBV2 and J is TRBJ2-6; D is unclear. Germline lookup yields CDR1 SNHLY and CDR2 FYNNEI. The CDR3 has 13 amino acids. Between the trimmed V and J ends, which lost 6 bases and 4 bases, there was a span of 7 bases. CDR3 protein: CASSRAGANVLTF. The CDR3 coding sequence is TGTGCCAGCAGCCGGGCAGGGGCCAACGTCCTGACTTTC.

V usage is TRBV19 and J usage is TRBJ2-1, with 8 nucleotides matching TRBD1. The germline gives CDR1 LNHDA, CDR2 SQIVND (reference sequence). Losses at the gene ends were 1 base for V and 9 bases for J; bases not matched to a gene: 5. The CDR3 is made up of 14 amino acids. The chain's CDR3 is CASSIGRTGFEQFF. The CDR3 region has the DNA TGTGCCAGTAGTATAGGGAGGACAGGGTTTGAGCAGTTCTTC.

This clonotype was found a few times. This chain joins TRBV5-1 and TRBJ2-1; 7 positions match TRBD1. The CDR3 is made up of 15 amino acids. Germline V gene lookup returns CDR1 SGHRS and CDR2 YFSETQ. With 0 bases clipped from V and 8 bases from J, the junction kept 8 bases outside the gene matches. The CDR3 protein is CASSLEGRGFDEQFF. CDR3 bases: TGCGCCAGCAGCTTGGAGGGCAGGGGGTTCGATGAGCAGTTCTTC.

This clonotype was counted between two and nine times. This chain links TRBV30 with TRBJ1-1; TRBD1 matches at 9 bases. Germline V gives CDR1 GTSNPN, CDR2 SVGIG (reference sequence). Unmatched junction bases numbered 9, after V lost 1 base and J lost 3 bases. CDR3 length: 16 residues. CDR3 loop: CAWSDDRGILDTEAFF. The CDR3 coding sequence is TGTGCCTGGAGTGATGACAGGGGGATTCTTGACACTGAAGCTTTCTTT.

This clonotype has a handful of counts. The chain employs TRBV28 and TRBJ1-2; no definite D call. Germline loops: CDR1 MDHEN, CDR2 SYDVKM. V lost 0 bases and J 4 bases, leaving 6 bases between the germline ends. This CDR3 has 13 residues. CDR3 sequence (DNA): TGTGCCAGCAGTTTATGGGGAAGCTATGGCTACACCTTC. Amino acids: CASSLWGSYGYTF.

This clonotype came up a few times. The chain recombines TRBV7-2 with TRBJ2-3; D call uncertain. The V end was cut by 5 bases, the J end by 7 bases, with 7 bases between. Per the germline V gene, CDR1 is SGHTA and CDR2 is FQGNSA. The CDR3 spans 11 residues. CDR3 loop: CASSGRHTQYF. The CDR3 region has the DNA TGTGCCAGCAGCGGACGCCATACGCAGTATTTT.